This TCR beta chain was profiled in a study of blood T cells in healthy people across ages. Findings and caveats of the study: CMV infection status of these donors was not known.

Sample-barcoded 5' priming and a J-beta primer mix drove a second PCR of roughly 6 to 12 cycles. In TCRdb, the 5' RACE reads were re-called with MiXCR into one record per CDR3 protein. This sample carries fewer than 2 million distinct CDR3 sequences, roughly 43% of them seen once, and the ten largest clones take around 23%. Germline V gives CDR1 MNHNS, CDR2 SASEGT. CDR3 length: 19 residues. V lost 2 bases to trimming and J lost 7 bases; unmatched junction nucleotides: 20. A word on this clonotype: Its antigen is undetermined.

The rearrangement links TRBV6-1 to TRBJ1-2; 9 nucleotides line up with TRBD1. The receptor comes from a human donor in good health. The sequencing input was blood. CDR3 sequence reads: CASSELGTGPEWRTGGYTF. For the CDR3, the DNA is TGTGCCAGCAGTGAACTTGGGACAGGGCCGGAGTGGAGGACGGGTGGCTACACCTTC.